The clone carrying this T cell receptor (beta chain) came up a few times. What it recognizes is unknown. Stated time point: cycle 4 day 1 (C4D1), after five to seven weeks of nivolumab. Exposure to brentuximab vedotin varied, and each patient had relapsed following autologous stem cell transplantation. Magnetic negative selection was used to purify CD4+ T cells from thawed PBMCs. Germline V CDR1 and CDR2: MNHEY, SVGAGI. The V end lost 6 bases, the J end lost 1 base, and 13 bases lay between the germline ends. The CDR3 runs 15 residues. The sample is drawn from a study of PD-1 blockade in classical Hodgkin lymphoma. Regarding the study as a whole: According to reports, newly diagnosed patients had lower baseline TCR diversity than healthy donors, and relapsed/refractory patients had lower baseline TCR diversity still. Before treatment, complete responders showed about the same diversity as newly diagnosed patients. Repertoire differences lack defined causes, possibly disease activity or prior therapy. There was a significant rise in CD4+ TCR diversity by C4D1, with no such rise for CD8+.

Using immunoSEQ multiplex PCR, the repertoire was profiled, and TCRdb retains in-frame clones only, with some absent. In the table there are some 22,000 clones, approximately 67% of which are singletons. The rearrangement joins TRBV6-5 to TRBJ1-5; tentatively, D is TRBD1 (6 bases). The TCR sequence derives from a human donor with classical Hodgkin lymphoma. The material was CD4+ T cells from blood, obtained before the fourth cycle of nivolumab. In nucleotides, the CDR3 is TGTGCCAGCAGGCCACAGGGACCAAGCAATCAGCCCCAGCATTTT. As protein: CASRPQGPSNQPQHF.